These 6 T cell receptor beta chains originate from one sample sequenced in a study of T cells in Graves' hyperthyroidism and ophthalmopathy. Amplified TCR beta CDR3 regions came from RNA transcripts. A first-round RT-PCR of the TCR CDR3 used the HTBI primer set. TCRdb fed the multiplex PCR reads into MiXCR, producing one record per CDR3 protein. The sample holds approximately 690,000 distinct CDR3 sequences, roughly 15% seen once. Sequencing was performed on blood. These receptors came from a woman aged 50 to 60 with Graves' ophthalmopathy.

In this sample, this clonotype turned up many times. This CDR3 is CASSTLGRGWSYEQYF. The CDR3 DNA sequence: TGTGCCAGCAGCACCTTGGGGCGGGGTTGGTCCTACGAGCAGTACTTC. V and J are TRBV27 and TRBJ2-7, with D possibly TRBD2 on 6 matching bases. From germline, CDR1 is MNHEY and CDR2 SMNVEV (reference sequence). Trimming shortened V by 6 bases and J by 1 base, and 19 bases separated the two germline ends. CDR3 size: 16 residues.

A few counts support this clonotype. The chain carries TRBV19 and TRBJ2-5; D might be TRBD2 (6 bases). Trimming took 5 bases from V and 1 from J, leaving 11 bases between them. The CDR3 length is 14 residues. Germline CDR1 and CDR2: LNHDA and SQIVND (reference sequence). As DNA, the CDR3 is TGTGCCAGTAGTCGTGGGGGGATCCAAGAGACCCAGTACTTC. It is translated as CASSRGGIQETQYF. The full variable domain, with the rest looked up from reference TRBV19 and TRBJ2-5, is DGGITQSPKYLFRKEGQNVTLSCEQNLNHDAMYWYRQDPGQGLRLIYYSQIVNDFQKGDIAEGYSVSREKKESFPLTVTSAQKNPTAFYLCASSRGGIQETQYFGPGTRLLVL.

In its sample, this clonotype was seen many times. The chain couples TRBV27 to TRBJ2-1; D is uncertain. The CDR3 is 14 amino acids. CDR1 and CDR2 (germline): MNHEY, SMNVEV (reference sequence). The V end lost 5 bases, the J end lost 1 base, and 9 bases lay between the germline ends. CDR3 amino acids: CASSPKKSYNEQFF. In DNA, the CDR3 is TGTGCCAGCAGTCCAAAAAAGTCCTACAATGAGCAGTTCTTC.

This clonotype occurred a few times. The chain links TRBV3-1 to TRBJ2-5; D remains ambiguous. In germline, CDR1 is LGHDT, CDR2 YNNKEL (reference sequence). V lost 2 bases and J 2 bases, leaving 6 bases between the germline ends. There are 13 residues in the CDR3. DNA of the CDR3: TGTGCCAGCAGCCAATCACTACAAGAGACCCAGTACTTC. This sequence encodes CASSQSLQETQYF.

The sample holds many counts of this clonotype. The chain links TRBV6-1 to TRBJ1-5; D is perhaps TRBD1 (6 bases). The length of the CDR3 is 13 residues. Germline V gives CDR1 MNHNS, CDR2 SASEGT. With 6 bases removed from V and 7 bases from J, the gap between germline ends came to 13 bases. CDR3: CASRQGSDQPQHF. Here the CDR3 DNA reads TGTGCCAGCAGACAGGGTTCGGACCAGCCCCAGCATTTT.

This clonotype was found many times. The genes are TRBV19 and TRBJ2-7; the D is unclear. The CDR3 loop spans 13 amino acids. The germline V gene encodes CDR1 LNHDA and CDR2 SQIVND (reference sequence). V gave up 3 bases and J gave up 3 bases, with 9 bases separating them. Written as DNA, the CDR3 is TGTGCCAGTAGTATTCGGGTACACTACGAGCAGTACTTC. This sequence encodes CASSIRVHYEQYF.